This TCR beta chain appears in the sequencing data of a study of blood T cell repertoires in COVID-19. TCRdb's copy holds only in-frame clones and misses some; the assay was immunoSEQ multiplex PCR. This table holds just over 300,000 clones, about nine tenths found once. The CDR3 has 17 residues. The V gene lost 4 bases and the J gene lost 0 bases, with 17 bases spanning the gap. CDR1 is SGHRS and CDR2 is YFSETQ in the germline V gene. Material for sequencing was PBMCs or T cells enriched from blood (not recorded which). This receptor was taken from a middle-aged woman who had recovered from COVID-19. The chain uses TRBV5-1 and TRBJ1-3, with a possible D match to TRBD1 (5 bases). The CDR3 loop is CASSLGQGLFSGNTIYF. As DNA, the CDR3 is TGCGCCAGCAGCCTTGGACAAGGGTTATTCTCTGGAAACACCATATATTTT.